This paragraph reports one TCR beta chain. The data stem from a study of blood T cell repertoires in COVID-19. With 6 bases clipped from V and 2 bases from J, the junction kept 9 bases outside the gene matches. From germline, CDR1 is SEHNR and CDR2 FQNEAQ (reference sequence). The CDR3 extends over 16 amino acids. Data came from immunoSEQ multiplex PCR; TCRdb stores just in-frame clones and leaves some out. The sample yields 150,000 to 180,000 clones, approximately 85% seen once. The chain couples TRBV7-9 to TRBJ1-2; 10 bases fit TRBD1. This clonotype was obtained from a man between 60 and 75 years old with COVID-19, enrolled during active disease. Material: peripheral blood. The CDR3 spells CASRSPGQGTNYGYTF. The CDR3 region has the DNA TGTGCCAGCAGGTCCCCGGGACAGGGGACCAACTATGGCTACACCTTC.